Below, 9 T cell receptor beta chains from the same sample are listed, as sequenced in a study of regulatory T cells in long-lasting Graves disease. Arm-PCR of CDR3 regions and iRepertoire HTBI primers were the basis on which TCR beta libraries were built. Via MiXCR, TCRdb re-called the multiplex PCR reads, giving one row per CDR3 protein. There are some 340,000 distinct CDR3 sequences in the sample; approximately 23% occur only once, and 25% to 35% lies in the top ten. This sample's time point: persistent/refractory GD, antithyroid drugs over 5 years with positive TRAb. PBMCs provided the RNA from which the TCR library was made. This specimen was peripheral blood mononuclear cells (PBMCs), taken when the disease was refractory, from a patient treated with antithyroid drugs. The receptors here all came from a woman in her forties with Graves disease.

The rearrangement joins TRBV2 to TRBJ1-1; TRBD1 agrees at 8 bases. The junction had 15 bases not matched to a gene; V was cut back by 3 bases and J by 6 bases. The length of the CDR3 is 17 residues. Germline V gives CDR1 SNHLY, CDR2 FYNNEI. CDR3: CASSDWTGLRSGAEAFF. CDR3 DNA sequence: TGTGCCAGCAGTGATTGGACAGGGTTGCGTTCGGGGGCTGAAGCTTTCTTT. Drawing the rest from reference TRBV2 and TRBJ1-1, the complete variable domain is EPEVTQTPSHQVTQMGQEVILRCVPISNHLYFYWYRQILGQKVEFLVSFYNNEISEKSEIFDDQFSVERPDGSNFTLKIRSTKLEDSAMYFCASSDWTGLRSGAEAFFGQGTRLTVV.

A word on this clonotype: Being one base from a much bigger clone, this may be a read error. The CDR3: CAISQGGQETQFF. DNA of the CDR3: TGTGCCATCAGTCAGGGCGGGCAAGAGACCCAGTTCTTC. The chain is built from TRBV10-3 and TRBJ2-1, with D possibly called TRBD1 or TRBD2 (5 bases each). Trimming removed 5 bases at V and 13 bases at J, with 18 bases between. The CDR3 has 13 amino acids. From germline, CDR1 is ENHRY and CDR2 SYGVKD.

CDR3 bases: TGTGCCAGCAGTGGACTAGAGACCCAGTACTTC. This codes for CASSGLETQYF. This sequence joins TRBV2 and TRBJ2-5; no reliable D call. The V end was cut by 4 bases, the J end by 4 bases, with 4 bases between. The CDR3 consists of 11 residues. Germline V lookup: CDR1 SNHLY, CDR2 FYNNEI.

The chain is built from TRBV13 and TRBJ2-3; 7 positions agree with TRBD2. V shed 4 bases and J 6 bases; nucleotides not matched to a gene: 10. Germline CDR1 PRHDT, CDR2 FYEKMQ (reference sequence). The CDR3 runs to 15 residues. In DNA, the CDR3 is TGTGCCAGCAGCTCCCGGGACTATTCATCCGATACGCAGTATTTT. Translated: CASSSRDYSSDTQYF.

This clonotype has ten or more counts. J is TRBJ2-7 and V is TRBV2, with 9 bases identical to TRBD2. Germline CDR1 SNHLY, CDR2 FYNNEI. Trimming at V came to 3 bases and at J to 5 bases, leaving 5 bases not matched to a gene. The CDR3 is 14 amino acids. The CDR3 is CASSEGTSTHEQYF. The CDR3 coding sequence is TGTGCCAGCAGTGAGGGGACTAGCACCCACGAGCAGTACTTC. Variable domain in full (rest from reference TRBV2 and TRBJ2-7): EPEVTQTPSHQVTQMGQEVILRCVPISNHLYFYWYRQILGQKVEFLVSFYNNEISEKSEIFDDQFSVERPDGSNFTLKIRSTKLEDSAMYFCASSEGTSTHEQYFGPGTRLTVT.

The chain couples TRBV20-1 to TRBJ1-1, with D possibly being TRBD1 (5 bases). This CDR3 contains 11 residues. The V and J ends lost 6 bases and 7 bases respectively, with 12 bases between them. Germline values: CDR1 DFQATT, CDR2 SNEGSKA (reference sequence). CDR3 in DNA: TGCAGTGCCCCCCGACAGCTTGAAGCTTTCTTT. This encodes CSAPRQLEAFF.

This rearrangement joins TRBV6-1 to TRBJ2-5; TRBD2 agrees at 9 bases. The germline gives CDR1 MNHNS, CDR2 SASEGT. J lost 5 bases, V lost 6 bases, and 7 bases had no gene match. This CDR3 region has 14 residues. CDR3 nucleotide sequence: TGTGCCAGCAGCGATTTAGCGGGAGTGGAGACCCAGTACTTC. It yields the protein CASSDLAGVETQYF.

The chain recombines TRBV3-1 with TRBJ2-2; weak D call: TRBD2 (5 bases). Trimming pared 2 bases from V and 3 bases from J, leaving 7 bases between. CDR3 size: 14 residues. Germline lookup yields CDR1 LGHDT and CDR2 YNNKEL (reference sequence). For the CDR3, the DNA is TGTGCCAGCAGCCAAACTAGGTACACCGGGGAGCTGTTTTTT. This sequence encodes CASSQTRYTGELFF.

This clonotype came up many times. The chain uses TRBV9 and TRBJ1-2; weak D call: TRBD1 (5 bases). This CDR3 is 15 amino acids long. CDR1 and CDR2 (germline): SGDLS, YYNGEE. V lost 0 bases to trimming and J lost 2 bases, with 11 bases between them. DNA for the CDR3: TGTGCCAGCAGCGTAGATTTCCGGGGGAACTATGGCTACACCTTC. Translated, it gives CASSVDFRGNYGYTF.